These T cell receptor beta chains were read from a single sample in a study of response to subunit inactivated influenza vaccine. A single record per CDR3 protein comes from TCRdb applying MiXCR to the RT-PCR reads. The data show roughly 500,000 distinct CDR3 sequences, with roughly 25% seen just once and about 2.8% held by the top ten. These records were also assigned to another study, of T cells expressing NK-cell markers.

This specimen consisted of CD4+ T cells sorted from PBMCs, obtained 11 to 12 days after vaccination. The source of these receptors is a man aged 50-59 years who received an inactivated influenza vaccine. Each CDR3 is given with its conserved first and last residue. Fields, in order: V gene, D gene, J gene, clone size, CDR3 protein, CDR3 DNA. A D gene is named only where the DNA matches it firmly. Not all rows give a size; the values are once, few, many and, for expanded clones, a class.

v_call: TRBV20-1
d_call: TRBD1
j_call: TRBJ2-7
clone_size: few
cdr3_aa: CSTDRGQGEQYF
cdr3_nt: TGCAGTACTGACAGGGGCCAGGGCGAGCAGTACTTC

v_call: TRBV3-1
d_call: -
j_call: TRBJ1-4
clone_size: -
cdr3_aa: CASSSQRNEKLFF
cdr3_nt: TGTGCCAGCAGCTCCCAGCGAAATGAAAAACTGTTTTTT

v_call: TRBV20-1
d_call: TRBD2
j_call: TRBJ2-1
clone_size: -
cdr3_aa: CSARGGVNEQFF
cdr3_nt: TGCAGTGCTAGGGGGGGGGTCAATGAGCAGTTCTTC

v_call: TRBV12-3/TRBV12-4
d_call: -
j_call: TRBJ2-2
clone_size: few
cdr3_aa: CASSTGTPNTGELFF
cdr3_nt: TGTGCCAGCAGTACCGGGACACCGAACACCGGGGAGCTGTTTTTT

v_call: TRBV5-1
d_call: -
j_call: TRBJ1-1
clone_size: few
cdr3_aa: CASSALLVGQNTEAFF
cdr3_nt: TGCGCCAGCAGCGCGCTCCTCGTGGGTCAGAACACTGAAGCTTTCTTT

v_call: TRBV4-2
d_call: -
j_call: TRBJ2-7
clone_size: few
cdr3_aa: CASSQFTGPQLLPNQYEQYF
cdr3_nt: TGTGCCAGCAGCCAGTTTACGGGGCCCCAGTTATTGCCCAACCAGTACGAGCAGTACTTC

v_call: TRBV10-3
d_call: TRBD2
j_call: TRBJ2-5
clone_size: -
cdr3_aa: CAISGGGETQYF
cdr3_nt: TGTGCCATCAGTGGGGGGGGAGAGACCCAGTACTTC

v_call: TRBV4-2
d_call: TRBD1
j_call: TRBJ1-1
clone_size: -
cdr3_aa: CASSQEWEGAFTEAFF
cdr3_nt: TGTGCCAGCAGCCAAGAGTGGGAGGGGGCATTCACTGAAGCTTTCTTT

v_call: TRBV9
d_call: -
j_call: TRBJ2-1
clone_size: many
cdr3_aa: CASSLSGTSYNEQFF
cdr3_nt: TGTGCCAGCAGCCTCTCCGGGACAAGCTACAATGAGCAGTTCTTC

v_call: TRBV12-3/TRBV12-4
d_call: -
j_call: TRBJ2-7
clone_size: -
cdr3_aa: CASRATGLEQYF
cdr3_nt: TGTGCCAGCAGGGCCACAGGGCTCGAGCAGTACTTC

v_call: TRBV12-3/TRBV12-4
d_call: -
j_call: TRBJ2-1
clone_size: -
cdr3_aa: CASSVDTISYNEQFF
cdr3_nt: TGTGCCAGCAGCGTGGACACCATCTCCTACAATGAGCAGTTCTTC

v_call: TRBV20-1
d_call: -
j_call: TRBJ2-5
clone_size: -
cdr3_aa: CSASFQQETQYF
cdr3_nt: TGCAGTGCTAGTTTCCAGCAAGAGACCCAGTACTTC

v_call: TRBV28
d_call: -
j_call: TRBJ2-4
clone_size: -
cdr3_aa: CASRSGIRKNIQYF
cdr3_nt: TGTGCCAGCAGATCCGGGATTCGTAAAAACATTCAGTACTTC

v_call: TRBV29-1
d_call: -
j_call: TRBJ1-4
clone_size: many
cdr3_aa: CSARAGDEKLFF
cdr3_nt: TGCAGCGCCAGGGCCGGGGATGAAAAACTGTTTTTT

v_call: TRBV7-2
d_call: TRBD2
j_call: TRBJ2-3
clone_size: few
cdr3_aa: CASSAGLARDTQYF
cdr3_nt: TGTGCCAGCAGCGCCGGACTAGCCCGGGATACGCAGTATTTT

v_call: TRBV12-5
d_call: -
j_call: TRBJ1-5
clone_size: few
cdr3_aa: CASASDSNQPQHF
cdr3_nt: TGTGCTAGTGCCTCGGATAGCAATCAGCCCCAGCATTTT

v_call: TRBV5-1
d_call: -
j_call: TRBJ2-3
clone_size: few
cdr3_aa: CASHGTLSTDTQYF
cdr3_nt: TGCGCCAGCCACGGGACACTCAGCACAGATACGCAGTATTTT

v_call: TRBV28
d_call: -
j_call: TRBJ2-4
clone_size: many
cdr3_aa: CASRGGGVKNIQYF
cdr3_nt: TGTGCCAGCAGGGGGGGAGGTGTCAAAAACATTCAGTACTTC

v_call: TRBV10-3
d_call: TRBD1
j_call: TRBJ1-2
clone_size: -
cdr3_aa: CAISEDRVAGYTF
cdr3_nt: TGTGCCATCAGTGAGGACAGGGTGGCTGGCTACACCTTC